This T cell receptor (beta chain) was captured by sequencing in a study of cytomegalovirus exposure and HLA in healthy donors. The study, taken as a whole, reports: Certain sequence variants were highly shared and formed a cluster, and this cluster was likely a sequencing artifact. According to reports, the classifier identified cytomegalovirus status with high specificity and sensitivity.

With 60 Vbeta and 13 Jbeta primers, the PCR was carried out. Assay used: immunoSEQ multiplex PCR; TCRdb lists only in-frame clones, some missing. In total, the table holds 80,000 or so clones. Trimming left V 1 base short and J 6 bases short, with 9 bases between. CDR3 length: 13 amino acids. Germline V lookup: CDR1 SGHTA, CDR2 FQGTGA. For this clone: Its target is unknown.

The sequencing sample was made of PBMCs. This chain uses TRBV7-3 with TRBJ1-2; D is uncertain. The TCR comes from a man between 50 and 59 years old in good health and CMV-seropositive. The CDR3 reads CASSLNPFDGYTF. CDR3 bases: TGTGCCAGCAGCTTAAATCCCTTTGATGGCTACACCTTC.